This TCR beta chain was sequenced during a study of T cell repertoires in cytomegalovirus infection. For the study at large: Matching HLA type, along with CMV infection, was indicated by public TCR beta signatures.

TCRdb reanalysed the reads using MiXCR and keeps one entry per CDR3 protein. The table has more than 650,000 distinct CDR3 sequences, less than 40% seen once. The CDR3 extends over 15 amino acids. CDR1 and CDR2 (germline): SGHNT, YYREEE (reference sequence). V lost 1 base and J lost 4; bases outside the gene matches: 3. Many counts were recorded for this clonotype. The receptor comes from a human donor in good health (CMV status not recorded). Some clones in this sample may be carry-over from other donors' samples. This chain connects TRBV5-4 to TRBJ2-1, with 9 bases lining up with TRBD1. The sample comprised PBMCs. As DNA, the CDR3 is TGTGCCAGCAGCTTGCCGGGACAGGGTTACAATGAGCAGTTCTTC. This sequence encodes CASSLPGQGYNEQFF.